What follows is one TCR beta chain and its context. Only in-frame clones appear in the TCRdb table, and some are missing; sequencing was by immunoSEQ multiplex PCR. In the table there are around 30,000 clones, approximately 94% of which are singletons. This specimen comes from a study of T cell changes during pregnancy in multiple sclerosis. The material sequenced was CD4+ T cells from peripheral blood mononuclear cells, taken after pregnancy. The sequence derives from a female donor with multiple sclerosis, enrolled in a pregnancy study.

The CDR3 nucleotides are TGTGCCAGCAGCTCCCCGAGTGGTGGGGGCGTAAACACCATATATTTT. Translation: CASSSPSGGGVNTIYF. The V gene is TRBV11-2, the J gene TRBJ1-3; perhaps TRBD1 as D (6 bases). The CDR3 covers 16 residues. Germline CDR1 and CDR2: SGHAT and FQNNGV. Trimming took off 4 bases at V and 6 bases at J, with 19 bases between the two ends.